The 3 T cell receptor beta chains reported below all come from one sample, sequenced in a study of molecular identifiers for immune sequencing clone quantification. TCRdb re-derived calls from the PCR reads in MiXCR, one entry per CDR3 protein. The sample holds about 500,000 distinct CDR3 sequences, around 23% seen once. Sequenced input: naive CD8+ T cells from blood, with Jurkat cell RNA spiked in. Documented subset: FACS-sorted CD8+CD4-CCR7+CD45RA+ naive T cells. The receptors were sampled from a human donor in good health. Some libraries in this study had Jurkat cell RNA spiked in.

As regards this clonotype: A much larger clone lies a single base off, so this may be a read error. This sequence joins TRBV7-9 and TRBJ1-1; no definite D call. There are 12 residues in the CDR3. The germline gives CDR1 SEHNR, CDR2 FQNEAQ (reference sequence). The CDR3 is CASSFSLTEALF. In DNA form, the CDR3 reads TGTGCCAGCAGCTTTTCTTTAACTGAAGCTCTCTTT.

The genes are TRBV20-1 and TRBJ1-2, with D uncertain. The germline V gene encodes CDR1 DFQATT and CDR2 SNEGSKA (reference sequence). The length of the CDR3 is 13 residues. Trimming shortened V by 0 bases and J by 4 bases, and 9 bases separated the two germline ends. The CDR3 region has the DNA TGCAGTGCTAGAGAAGCAGGCACCTATGGCTACACCTTC. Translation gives CSAREAGTYGYTF.

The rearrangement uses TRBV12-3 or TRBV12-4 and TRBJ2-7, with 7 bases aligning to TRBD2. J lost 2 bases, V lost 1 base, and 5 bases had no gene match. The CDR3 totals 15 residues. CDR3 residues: CASSLVSSGTYEQYF. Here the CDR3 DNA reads TGTGCCAGCAGTTTAGTATCTAGCGGAACCTACGAGCAGTACTTC.